What follows are 7 T cell receptor beta chains derived from one specimen sequenced in a study of blood T cell repertoires in COVID-19. Assay used: immunoSEQ multiplex PCR; TCRdb lists only in-frame clones, some missing. The table has roughly 95,000 clones, 82% seen once. The sample consisted of peripheral blood. The source of these receptors is a man of 80 years or more with acute or convalescent COVID-19.

V and J are TRBV28 and TRBJ1-2; D perhaps matches TRBD1 (5 bases). This CDR3 spans 12 amino acids. Germline CDR1 and CDR2: MDHEN and SYDVKM. Deletions cut 7 bases from V and 4 bases from J, with 10 bases between. CDR3 sequence: CASTDMSYGYTF. The CDR3 coding sequence is TGTGCCAGCACGGACATGAGCTATGGCTACACCTTC.

V gene TRBV21-1 combines with J gene TRBJ1-2. TRBV21-1 is described as a pseudogene. CDR3 length: 13 residues. CDR3 protein: CASSKVSNYGYTF. The CDR3 DNA is TGTGCCAGCAGCAAAGTGAGTAACTATGGCTACACCTTC.

The V and J genes are TRBV6-5 and TRBJ1-5, with TRBD1 identical over 8 bases. Germline trimming cut 4 bases from V and 1 base from J; bases unmatched to any gene: 6. CDR1 MNHEY and CDR2 SVGAGI come from the germline V gene. The CDR3 sequence is 16 residues long. This CDR3 is CASSFTGQGSNQPQHF. Written as DNA, the CDR3 is TGTGCCAGCAGTTTTACCGGACAGGGAAGCAATCAGCCCCAGCATTTT.

V is TRBV6-2 or TRBV6-3 and J is TRBJ1-2, with D perhaps matching TRBD1 (6 bases). Germline assignment: CDR1 MNHEY and CDR2 SVGEGT. V was cut by 0 bases and J by 6 bases, with 11 bases left in between. The CDR3 loop spans 14 amino acids. CDR3 amino acids: CASSYSTGMDGYTF. CDR3 in DNA: TGTGCCAGCAGTTACTCTACAGGGATGGATGGCTACACCTTC.

The chain uses TRBV9 and TRBJ2-2; no reliable D call. This CDR3 has 13 residues. CDR1 is SGDLS, CDR2 YYNGEE, per germline. V lost 7 bases, J lost 0 bases, and 7 bases lay in between. The CDR3 region has the DNA TGTGCCAGCGGAGCAGCGAACACCGGGGAGCTGTTTTTT. The encoded protein is CASGAANTGELFF.

This chain connects TRBV10-1 to TRBJ2-3, with TRBD1 matching over 7 bases. The germline V gene has CDR1 WNHNN and CDR2 SYGVQD (reference sequence). CDR3 size: 18 residues. V gave up 0 bases and J gave up 0 bases; unmatched junction bases: 9. CDR3 loop: CASSESIVGQASTDTQYF. In nucleotides, the CDR3 is TGCGCCAGCAGTGAGTCCATCGTCGGACAGGCTAGCACAGATACGCAGTATTTT.

This chain connects TRBV6-6 to TRBJ2-3; unclear D gene. The CDR3 extends over 14 amino acids. The V gene's germline CDR1 is MNHNY and CDR2 SVGAGI (reference sequence). V was cut by 7 bases and J by 7 bases, with 18 bases left in between. For the CDR3, the DNA is TGTGCCAGCACCTCTCCAGCCCTGCGGAATACGCAGTATTTT. It codes for CASTSPALRNTQYF.